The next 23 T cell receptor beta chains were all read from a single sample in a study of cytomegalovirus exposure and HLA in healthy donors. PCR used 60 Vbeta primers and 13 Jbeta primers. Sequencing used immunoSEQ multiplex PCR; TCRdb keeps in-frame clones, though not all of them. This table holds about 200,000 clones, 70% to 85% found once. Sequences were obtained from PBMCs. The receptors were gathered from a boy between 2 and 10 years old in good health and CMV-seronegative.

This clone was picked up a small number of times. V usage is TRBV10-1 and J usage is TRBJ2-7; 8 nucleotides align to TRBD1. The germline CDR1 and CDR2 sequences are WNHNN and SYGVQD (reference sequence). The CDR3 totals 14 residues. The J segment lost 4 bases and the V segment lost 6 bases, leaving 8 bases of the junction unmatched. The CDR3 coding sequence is TGCGCCAGCAGAAAAAAGGGGGACAGGTACGAGCAGTACTTC. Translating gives CASRKKGDRYEQYF.

The CDR3 DNA reads TGTGCCAGCAGCCTCGGGTCCGTAAAATTGGGGACCCAGTACTTC. Residues: CASSLGSVKLGTQYF. V gene TRBV7-6 combines with J gene TRBJ2-5; no clear D. This CDR3 is built from 15 residues. The germline CDR1 and CDR2 sequences are SGHVS and FNYEAQ. Trimming left V 5 bases short and J 7 bases short, with 20 bases between.

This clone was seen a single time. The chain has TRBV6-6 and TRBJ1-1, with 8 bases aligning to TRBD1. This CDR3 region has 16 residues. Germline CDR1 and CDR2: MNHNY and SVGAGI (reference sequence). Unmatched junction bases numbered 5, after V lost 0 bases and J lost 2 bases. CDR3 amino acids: CASSYSRTGQNTEAFF. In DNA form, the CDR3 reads TGTGCCAGCAGTTACTCCAGGACAGGGCAAAACACTGAAGCTTTCTTT.

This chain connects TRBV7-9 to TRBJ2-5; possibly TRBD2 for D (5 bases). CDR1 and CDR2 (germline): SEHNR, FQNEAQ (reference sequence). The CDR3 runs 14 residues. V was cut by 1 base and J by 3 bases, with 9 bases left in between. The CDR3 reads CASSLGAGKETQYF. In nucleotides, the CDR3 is TGTGCCAGCAGCTTAGGTGCCGGGAAAGAGACCCAGTACTTC.

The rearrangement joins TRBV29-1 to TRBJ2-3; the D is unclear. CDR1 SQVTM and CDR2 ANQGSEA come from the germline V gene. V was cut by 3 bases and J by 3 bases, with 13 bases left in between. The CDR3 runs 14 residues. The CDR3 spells CSVDRGRETDTQYF. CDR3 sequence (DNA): TGCAGCGTTGATCGAGGCAGAGAGACAGATACGCAGTATTTT.

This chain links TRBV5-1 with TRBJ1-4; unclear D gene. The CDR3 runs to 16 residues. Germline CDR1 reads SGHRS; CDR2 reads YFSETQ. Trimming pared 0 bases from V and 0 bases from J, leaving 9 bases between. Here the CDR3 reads CASSLAASATNEKLFF. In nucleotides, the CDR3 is TGCGCCAGCAGCTTGGCCGCGTCTGCAACTAATGAAAAACTGTTTTTT.

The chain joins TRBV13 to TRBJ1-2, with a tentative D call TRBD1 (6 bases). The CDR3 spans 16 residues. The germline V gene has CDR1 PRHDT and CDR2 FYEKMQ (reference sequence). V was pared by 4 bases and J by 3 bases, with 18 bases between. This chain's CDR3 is CASSSAAGQNYYGYTF. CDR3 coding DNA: TGTGCCAGCAGCTCCGCTGCCGGACAGAACTACTATGGCTACACCTTC. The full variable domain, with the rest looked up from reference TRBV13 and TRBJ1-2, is AAGVIQSPRHLIKEKRETATLKCYPIPRHDTVYWYQQGPGQDPQFLISFYEKMQSDKGSIPDRFSAQQFSDYHSELNMSSLELGDSALYFCASSSAAGQNYYGYTFGSGTRLTVV.

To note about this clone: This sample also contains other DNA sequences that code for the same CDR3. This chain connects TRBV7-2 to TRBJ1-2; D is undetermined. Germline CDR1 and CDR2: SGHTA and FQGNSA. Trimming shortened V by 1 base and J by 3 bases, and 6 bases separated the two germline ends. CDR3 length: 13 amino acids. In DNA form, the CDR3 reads TGTGCCAGCAGCTTAGGAGGGTACTATGGCTACACCTTC. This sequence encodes CASSLGGYYGYTF. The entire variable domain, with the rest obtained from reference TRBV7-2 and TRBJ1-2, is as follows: GAGVSQSPSNKVTEKGKDVELRCDPISGHTALYWYRQSLGQGLEFLIYFQGNSAPDKSGLPSDRFSAERTGGSVSTLTIQRTQQEDSAVYLCASSLGGYYGYTFGSGTRLTVV.

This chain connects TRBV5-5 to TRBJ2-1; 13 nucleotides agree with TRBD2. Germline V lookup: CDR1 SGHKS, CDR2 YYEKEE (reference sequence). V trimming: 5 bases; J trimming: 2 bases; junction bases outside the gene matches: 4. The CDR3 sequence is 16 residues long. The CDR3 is CASRSGLAGAYNEQFF. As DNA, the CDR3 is TGTGCCAGCAGAAGTGGACTAGCGGGGGCCTACAATGAGCAGTTCTTC.

The DNA for the CDR3 is TGTGCCAGCAGCTTGGACCCAGGGGCCACCTACGAGCAGTACTTC. It yields the protein CASSLDPGATYEQYF. This chain uses TRBV5-4 with TRBJ2-7, with a possible D match to TRBD1 (6 bases). Germline V gene sequence: CDR1 SGHNT, CDR2 YYREEE (reference sequence). Trimming cost V 0 bases and J 2 bases, with 12 bases left between them. The CDR3 extends over 15 amino acids.

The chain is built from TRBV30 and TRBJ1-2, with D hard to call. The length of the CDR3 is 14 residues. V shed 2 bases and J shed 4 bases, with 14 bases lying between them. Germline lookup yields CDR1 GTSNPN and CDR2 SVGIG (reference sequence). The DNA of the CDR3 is TGTGCCTGGAGTTCATGGGAGGAGGCCTATGGCTACACCTTC. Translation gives CAWSSWEEAYGYTF.

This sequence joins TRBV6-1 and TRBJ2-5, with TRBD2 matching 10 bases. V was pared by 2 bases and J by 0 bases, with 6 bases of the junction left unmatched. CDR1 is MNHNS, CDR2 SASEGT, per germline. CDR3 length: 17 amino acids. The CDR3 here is CASSERGSGGYQETQYF. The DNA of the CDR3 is TGTGCCAGCAGTGAACGGGGTAGCGGGGGGTACCAAGAGACCCAGTACTTC.

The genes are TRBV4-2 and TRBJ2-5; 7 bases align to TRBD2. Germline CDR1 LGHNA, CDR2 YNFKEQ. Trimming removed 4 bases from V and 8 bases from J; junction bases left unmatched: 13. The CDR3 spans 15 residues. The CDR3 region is CASSPLLEGGGTQYF. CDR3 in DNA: TGTGCCAGCAGCCCCCTCCTGGAGGGCGGGGGTACCCAGTACTTC.

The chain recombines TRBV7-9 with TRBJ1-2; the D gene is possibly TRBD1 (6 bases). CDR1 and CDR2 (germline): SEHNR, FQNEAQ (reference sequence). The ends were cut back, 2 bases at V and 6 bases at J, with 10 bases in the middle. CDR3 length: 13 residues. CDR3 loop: CASSLPQGNGYTF. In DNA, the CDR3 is TGTGCCAGCAGCTTACCCCAGGGGAATGGCTACACCTTC.

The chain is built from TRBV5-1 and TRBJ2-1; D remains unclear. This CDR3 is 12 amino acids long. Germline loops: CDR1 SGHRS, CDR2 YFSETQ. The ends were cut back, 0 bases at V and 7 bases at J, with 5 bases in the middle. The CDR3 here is CASSLGLNEQFF. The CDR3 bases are TGCGCCAGCAGCTTGGGACTTAATGAGCAGTTCTTC.

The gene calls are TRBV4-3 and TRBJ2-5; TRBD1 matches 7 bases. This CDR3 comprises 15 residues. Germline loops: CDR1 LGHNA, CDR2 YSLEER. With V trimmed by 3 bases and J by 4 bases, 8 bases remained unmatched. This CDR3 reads CASSHRQGGPETQYF. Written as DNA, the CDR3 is TGCGCCAGCAGCCACCGACAGGGTGGTCCAGAGACCCAGTACTTC.

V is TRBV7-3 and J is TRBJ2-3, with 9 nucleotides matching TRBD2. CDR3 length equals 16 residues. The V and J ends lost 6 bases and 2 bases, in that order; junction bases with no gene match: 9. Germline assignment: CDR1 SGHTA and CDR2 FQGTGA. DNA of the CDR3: TGTGCCAGCAGTCACCGAGCGGGGGGACACACAGATACGCAGTATTTT. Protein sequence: CASSHRAGGHTDTQYF.

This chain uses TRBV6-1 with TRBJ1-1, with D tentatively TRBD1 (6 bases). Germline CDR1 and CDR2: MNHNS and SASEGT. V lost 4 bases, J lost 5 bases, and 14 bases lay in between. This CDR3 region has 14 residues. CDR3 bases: TGTGCCAGCAGTGTTACAGGGTGGGGAACTGAAGCTTTCTTT. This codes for CASSVTGWGTEAFF.

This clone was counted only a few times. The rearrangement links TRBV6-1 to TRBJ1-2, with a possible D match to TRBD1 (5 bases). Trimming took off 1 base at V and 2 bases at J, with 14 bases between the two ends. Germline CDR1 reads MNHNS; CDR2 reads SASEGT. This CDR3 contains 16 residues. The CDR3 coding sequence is TGTGCCAGCAGTGAAGGATTGGCAGGGTTGAACTATGGCTACACCTTC. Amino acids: CASSEGLAGLNYGYTF.

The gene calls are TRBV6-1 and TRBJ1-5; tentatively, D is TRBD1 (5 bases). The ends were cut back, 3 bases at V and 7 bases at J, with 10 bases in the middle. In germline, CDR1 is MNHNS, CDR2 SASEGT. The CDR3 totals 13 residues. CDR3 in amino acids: CASSDRAGQPQHF. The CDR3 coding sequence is TGTGCCAGCAGTGACAGGGCGGGACAGCCCCAGCATTTT.

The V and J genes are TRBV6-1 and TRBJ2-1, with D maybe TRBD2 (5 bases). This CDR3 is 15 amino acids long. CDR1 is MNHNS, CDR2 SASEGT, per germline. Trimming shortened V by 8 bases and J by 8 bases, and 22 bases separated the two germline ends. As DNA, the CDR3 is TGTGCCAGCTCCGATGAGGGCGTCCTTTGGGATGAGCAGTTCTTC. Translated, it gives CASSDEGVLWDEQFF.

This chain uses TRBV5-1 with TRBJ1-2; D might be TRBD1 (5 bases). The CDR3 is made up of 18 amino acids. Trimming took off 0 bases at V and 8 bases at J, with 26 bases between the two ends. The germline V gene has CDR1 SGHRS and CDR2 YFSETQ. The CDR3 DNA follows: TGCGCCAGCAGCTTGGAGTGGATTAGGCGGAGGGACGGGGGAGGCTACACCTTC. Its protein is CASSLEWIRRRDGGGYTF. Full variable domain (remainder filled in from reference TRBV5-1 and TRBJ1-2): KAGVTQTPRYLIKTRGQQVTLSCSPISGHRSVSWYQQTPGQGLQFLFEYFSETQRNKGNFPGRFSGRQFSNSRSEMNVSTLELGDSALYLCASSLEWIRRRDGGGYTFGSGTRLTVV.

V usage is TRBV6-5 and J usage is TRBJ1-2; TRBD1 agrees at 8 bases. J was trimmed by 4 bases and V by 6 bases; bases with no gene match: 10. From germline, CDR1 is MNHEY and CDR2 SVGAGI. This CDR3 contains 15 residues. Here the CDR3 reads CASRTTGDPLYGYTF. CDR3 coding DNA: TGTGCCAGCAGGACGACAGGGGACCCACTCTATGGCTACACCTTC.